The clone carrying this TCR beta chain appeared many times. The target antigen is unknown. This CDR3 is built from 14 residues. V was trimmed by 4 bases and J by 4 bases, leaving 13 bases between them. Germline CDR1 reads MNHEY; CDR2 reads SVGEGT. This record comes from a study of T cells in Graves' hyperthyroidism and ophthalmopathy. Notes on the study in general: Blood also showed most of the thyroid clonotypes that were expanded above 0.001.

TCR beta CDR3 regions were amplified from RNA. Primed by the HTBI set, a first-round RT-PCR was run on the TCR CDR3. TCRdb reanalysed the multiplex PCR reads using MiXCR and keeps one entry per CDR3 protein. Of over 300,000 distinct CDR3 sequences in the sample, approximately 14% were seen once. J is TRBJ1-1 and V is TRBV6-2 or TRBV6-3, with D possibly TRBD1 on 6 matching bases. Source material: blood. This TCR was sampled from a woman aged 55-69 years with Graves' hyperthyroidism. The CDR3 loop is CASSLQGRATEAFF. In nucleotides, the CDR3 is TGTGCCAGCAGTTTACAGGGTAGGGCCACTGAAGCTTTCTTT.